A single count supports the clone carrying this T cell receptor (beta chain). As yet, its antigen is unknown. The sample carries other DNA sequences with the same CDR3. There are 12 residues in the CDR3. Deletions cut 5 bases from V and 3 bases from J, with 8 bases between. In germline, CDR1 is SGHTA, CDR2 FQGNSA. Naivety among CD8 cells was defined by CD45RO negativity and positive CCR7 selection, thereby excluding terminally differentiated effector memory CD45RA+ cells. The study drew its donors from healthy HIV-negative adults without recent acute infections or vaccinations. This entry is derived from a study of shared clonotypes between healthy human individuals. Findings and limits, study-wide: Naive CD4 clonotypes were shared across a few donors at roughly 5%.

The deep-level immunoSEQ assay was used. Data came from immunoSEQ multiplex PCR; TCRdb stores just in-frame clones and leaves some out. This sample has more than 2 million clones; around 95% occur once, and the top ten carry about 1.7%. Input material: naive CD8+ T cells from PBMCs. The rearrangement joins TRBV7-2 to TRBJ2-7; D gene uncertain. The origin of this receptor is a man aged 18-30 years in good health. Some clones in this sample may be carry-over from other donors' samples. The CDR3 nucleotides read TGTGCCAGCAGCCCCAGGATCTACGAGCAGTACTTC. Its protein is CASSPRIYEQYF. The full variable domain, completed using reference TRBV7-2 and TRBJ2-7, is GAGVSQSPSNKVTEKGKDVELRCDPISGHTALYWYRQSLGQGLEFLIYFQGNSAPDKSGLPSDRFSAERTGGSVSTLTIQRTQQEDSAVYLCASSPRIYEQYFGPGTRLTVT.